These 28 T cell receptor beta chains came from one sample sequenced in a study of vaccination and CD4 T cells after COVID-19. Sequence data for DNA of cultured CD4+ T cells were generated by the Oncomine TCR Beta short-read assay. TCRdb re-called the PCR reads through MiXCR, storing one row per CDR3 protein. This sample carries around 20,000 distinct CDR3 sequences, around 50% of them seen once, and the ten largest clones take more than 8.5%. No antigen has been identified for these receptors. The treatment was: roughly 10-day PBMC culture with coronavirus spike peptide pools or control peptides (ViraFEST assay). Source: CD4+ T cells from blood, cultured in vitro, taken before SARS-CoV-2 vaccination. All receptors derive from a human donor who had recovered from COVID-19.

This clonotype counts as medium-sized (0.01 to 0.1%). The chain links TRBV6-1 to TRBJ1-5; D gene uncertain. CDR1 is MNHNS and CDR2 is SASEGT in the germline V gene. With 9 bases removed from V and 3 bases from J, the gap between germline ends came to 15 bases. This CDR3 has 14 residues. CDR3 sequence (DNA): TGTGCCAGTACTTCATCGGGGAACAATCAGCCCCAGCATTTT. Residues: CASTSSGNNQPQHF.

A few counts support this clonotype. The chain joins TRBV20-1 to TRBJ1-1, with D perhaps matching TRBD1 (6 bases). The CDR3 loop spans 12 amino acids. From germline, CDR1 is DFQATT and CDR2 SNEGSKA (reference sequence). Trimming took 6 bases from V and 1 from J, leaving 9 bases between them. CDR3 nucleotide sequence: TGCAGTGCCCAGACAGGGAACACTGAAGCTTTCTTT. It specifies CSAQTGNTEAFF.

The rearrangement links TRBV27 to TRBJ2-1; D remains unclear. The CDR3 spans 15 residues. Trimming removed 3 bases at V and 1 base at J, with 10 bases between. Germline values: CDR1 MNHEY, CDR2 SMNVEV (reference sequence). The CDR3 loop reads CASSLVPNSYNEQFF. CDR3 DNA sequence: TGTGCCAGCAGTTTGGTCCCCAATTCCTACAATGAGCAGTTCTTC.

The chain links TRBV5-4 to TRBJ1-2; TRBD1 agrees at 9 bases. V lost 0 bases, J lost 7 bases, and 7 bases stayed unmatched. Germline assignment: CDR1 SGHNT and CDR2 YYREEE (reference sequence). This CDR3 comprises 15 residues. The CDR3 reads CASSLADRGNPGYTF. The CDR3, as DNA: TGTGCCAGCAGCTTGGCGGACAGGGGTAATCCTGGCTACACCTTC.

The rearrangement uses TRBV20-1 and TRBJ2-1, with a tentative D call TRBD1 (7 bases). The germline V gene encodes CDR1 DFQATT and CDR2 SNEGSKA (reference sequence). CDR3 length: 13 amino acids. The ends were cut back, 6 bases at V and 5 bases at J, with 14 bases in the middle. The DNA for the CDR3 is TGCAGTGCCAACCCAGGGGGGAACAATGAGCAGTTCTTC. Translated: CSANPGGNNEQFF.

This chain links TRBV11-3 with TRBJ2-1; either TRBD1 or TRBD2 may supply D (5 bases each). Germline assignment: CDR1 SGHNT and CDR2 YENEEA. The CDR3 is 16 amino acids. V lost 1 base and J 0 bases, leaving 10 bases between the germline ends. The CDR3 reads CASSLAGGVSYNEQFF. CDR3 nucleotides: TGTGCCAGCAGCTTAGCTGGGGGAGTCTCCTACAATGAGCAGTTCTTC. The whole variable domain, remainder taken from reference TRBV11-3 and TRBJ2-1, is EAGVVQSPRYKIIEKKQPVAFWCNPISGHNTLYWYLQNLGQGPELLIRYENEEAVDDSQLPKDRFSAERLKGVDSTLKIQPAELGDSAVYLCASSLAGGVSYNEQFFGPGTRLTVL.

The chain combines TRBV28 with TRBJ2-2, with 7 bases lining up with TRBD1. The germline gives CDR1 MDHEN, CDR2 SYDVKM. The J segment lost 6 bases and the V segment lost 6 bases, leaving 16 bases of the junction unmatched. The CDR3 totals 17 residues. The CDR3 nucleotides read TGTGCCAGCAGACCCCGAGACAGGGTGTTTCTCTCCGGGGAGCTGTTTTTT. Translated, it gives CASRPRDRVFLSGELFF.

This clonotype came up a few times. This chain links TRBV27 with TRBJ1-1; 7 bases map to TRBD1. Germline V gene data show CDR1 as MNHEY and CDR2 as SMNVEV (reference sequence). The CDR3 length is 15 residues. The J segment lost 5 bases and the V segment lost 5 bases, leaving 11 bases of the junction unmatched. The DNA of the CDR3 is TGTGCCAGCAGTCCCAGCAGGACAGGAAGGACTGAAGCTTTCTTT. Translation gives CASSPSRTGRTEAFF.

This clonotype was detected a few times. The V and J genes are TRBV20-1 and TRBJ1-2; D gene unclear. The CDR3 sequence is 11 residues long. Germline-derived CDR1 and CDR2 are DFQATT and SNEGSKA (reference sequence). Trimming shortened V by 1 base and J by 8 bases, and 8 bases separated the two germline ends. The CDR3 nucleotides read TGCAGTGCTAGAGTAAGGCACGGCTACACCTTC. Amino acid sequence: CSARVRHGYTF.

This rearrangement joins TRBV5-1 to TRBJ2-5, with no clear D. CDR1 is SGHRS, CDR2 YFSETQ, per germline. The length of the CDR3 is 14 residues. The V and J ends lost 6 bases and 2 bases respectively, with 14 bases between them. The CDR3 bases are TGCGCCAGCAAAGCGAACAGTTTTCAAGAGACCCAGTACTTC. Its protein product is CASKANSFQETQYF.

J is TRBJ2-3 and V is TRBV19, with TRBD2 matching 8 bases. The trim removed 10 bases at V and 0 bases at J, leaving 6 bases unmatched. The germline V gene has CDR1 LNHDA and CDR2 SQIVND (reference sequence). This CDR3 comprises 14 residues. The CDR3 region has the DNA TGTGCCACCCGGGGACTAGGCAGCACAGATACGCAGTATTTT. This sequence encodes CATRGLGSTDTQYF.

This chain joins TRBV7-9 and TRBJ1-1; 8 bases align to TRBD1. CDR3 length equals 15 residues. Germline V gives CDR1 SEHNR, CDR2 FQNEAQ (reference sequence). J gave up 3 bases and V 4 bases, and 7 bases lay outside the gene matches. CDR3 loop: CASSSRGRGDTEAFF. In DNA, the CDR3 is TGTGCCAGCAGCTCCAGGGGGCGCGGGGACACTGAAGCTTTCTTT.

In its sample, this clonotype was seen once. The V gene is TRBV28, the J gene TRBJ1-3; D might be TRBD1 (5 bases). CDR3 length equals 12 residues. Trimming shortened V by 10 bases and J by 2 bases, and 9 bases separated the two germline ends. The germline gives CDR1 MDHEN, CDR2 SYDVKM. Here the CDR3 DNA reads TGTGCCACCCTGGGGGCTGGAAACACCATATATTTT. Translated: CATLGAGNTIYF.

There are a few counts of this clonotype. The V gene is TRBV7-8, the J gene TRBJ2-5; a possible D gene is TRBD1 (6 bases). The CDR3 is made up of 15 amino acids. V shed 6 bases and J shed 3 bases, with 17 bases lying between them. Germline V gene sequence: CDR1 SGHVS, CDR2 FQNEAQ. The CDR3 nucleotides read TGTGCCAGCAGGAAGCCCAGGGGCCCGGAAGAGACCCAGTACTTC. The encoded protein is CASRKPRGPEETQYF.

The CDR3 here is CAIRTAGYEQYF. The CDR3 coding sequence is TGTGCCATCAGGACAGCGGGCTACGAGCAGTACTTC. The genes are TRBV10-3 and TRBJ2-7, with D possibly matching TRBD2 (6 bases). CDR1 is ENHRY and CDR2 is SYGVKD in the germline V gene. The CDR3 totals 12 residues. V dropped 6 bases and J dropped 3 bases, with 9 bases sitting between them.

This clonotype was seen more than once but under ten times. The CDR3 bases are TGTGCCAGCATCCCCAGGGGTATACCCTACGAGCAGTACTTC. Protein sequence: CASIPRGIPYEQYF. The gene calls are TRBV2 and TRBJ2-7, with a possible D match to TRBD1 (6 bases). The V and J ends lost 7 bases and 2 bases respectively, with 15 bases between them. Germline V gives CDR1 SNHLY, CDR2 FYNNEI. This CDR3 region has 14 residues.

The chain couples TRBV14 to TRBJ2-5, with TRBD2 matching 13 bases. Germline V CDR1 and CDR2: SGHDN, FVKESK. Unmatched junction bases numbered 7, after V lost 0 bases and J lost 3 bases. The CDR3 is 18 amino acids. For the CDR3, the DNA is TGTGCCAGCAGCCAAGAAATTTTCGGACTAGCGGGGGAAGAGACCCAGTACTTC. Residues: CASSQEIFGLAGEETQYF.

In this sample, this clonotype turned up once. This CDR3 reads CASSGGTGGYQETQYF. The CDR3 coding sequence is TGCGCCAGCAGCGGGGGGACAGGGGGCTACCAAGAGACCCAGTACTTC. This chain joins TRBV5-1 and TRBJ2-5, with TRBD1 identical over 12 bases. The CDR3 spans 16 residues. Germline V CDR1 and CDR2: SGHRS, YFSETQ. V was clipped by 4 bases and J by 0 bases; unmatched bases: 4.

This clonotype has just one count. This chain links TRBV20-1 with TRBJ2-1; no definite D call. In germline, CDR1 is DFQATT, CDR2 SNEGSKA (reference sequence). There are 14 residues in the CDR3. The ends were cut back, 1 base at V and 7 bases at J, with 14 bases in the middle. CDR3 in DNA: TGCAGTGCTAGAGTTCTAGTCGGTACGAATGAGCAGTTCTTC. This codes for CSARVLVGTNEQFF.

V and J are TRBV28 and TRBJ2-2, with 15 bases identical to TRBD2. V lost 6 bases to trimming and J lost 0 bases; unmatched junction nucleotides: 5. This CDR3 comprises 18 residues. Germline V gene data show CDR1 as MDHEN and CDR2 as SYDVKM. CDR3 protein: CASRGLAGGVSNTGELFF. The CDR3 bases are TGTGCCAGCAGGGGACTAGCGGGAGGTGTTTCGAACACCGGGGAGCTGTTTTTT.

The CDR3 here is CASSDNLGSRTDTQYF. For the CDR3, the DNA is TGCGCCAGCAGTGATAATTTGGGGTCCCGCACAGATACGCAGTATTTT. The rearrangement uses TRBV10-1 and TRBJ2-3; D is unresolved. Trimming shortened V by 3 bases and J by 1 base, and 14 bases separated the two germline ends. Germline assignment: CDR1 WNHNN and CDR2 SYGVQD (reference sequence). This CDR3 has 16 amino acids.

This clonotype occurred a few times. This rearrangement joins TRBV10-3 to TRBJ2-7; 8 positions match TRBD1. The trim removed 6 bases at V and 5 bases at J, leaving 0 bases unmatched. Germline-derived CDR1 and CDR2 are ENHRY and SYGVKD. The CDR3 covers 11 residues. CDR3 in DNA: TGTGCCATCAGGACAGGGGACGAGCAGTACTTC. Encoded protein: CAIRTGDEQYF.

The sample holds a few counts of this clonotype. The V and J genes are TRBV29-1 and TRBJ1-2; D uncertain. The V and J ends lost 7 bases and 5 bases respectively, with 11 bases between them. The V gene's germline CDR1 is SQVTM and CDR2 ANQGSEA. This CDR3 region has 11 residues. The DNA of the CDR3 is TGCAGCGCCGGACTGGCATATGGCTACACCTTC. It codes for CSAGLAYGYTF.

This chain links TRBV28 with TRBJ1-2; 7 bases are a match to TRBD1. This CDR3 is 17 amino acids long. V dropped 3 bases and J dropped 5; count of bases not matched to a gene: 15. Germline loops: CDR1 MDHEN, CDR2 SYDVKM. CDR3 sequence (DNA): TGTGCCAGCAGTTTGAGGGGACAGTTAGGGAGTGGGTATGGCTACACCTTC. This codes for CASSLRGQLGSGYGYTF.

The chain employs TRBV7-2 and TRBJ1-1; TRBD1 aligns across 10 bases. The CDR3 runs 15 residues. J gave up 5 bases and V 2 bases, and 5 bases lay outside the gene matches. Germline lookup yields CDR1 SGHTA and CDR2 FQGNSA. The CDR3 protein is CASSLTGTGDTEAFF. DNA of the CDR3: TGTGCCAGCAGCTTAACCGGGACAGGGGATACTGAAGCTTTCTTT.

In DNA form, the CDR3 reads TGTGCCAGCAGCTTAGCCTATACTAATGAAAAACTGTTTTTT. This codes for CASSLAYTNEKLFF. This chain uses TRBV7-2 with TRBJ1-4; D unresolved. The CDR3 is 14 amino acids. V lost 0 bases and J 2 bases, leaving 4 bases between the germline ends. The germline CDR1 and CDR2 sequences are SGHTA and FQGNSA. The variable domain in full, completed from reference TRBV7-2 and TRBJ1-4, reads GAGVSQSPSNKVTEKGKDVELRCDPISGHTALYWYRQSLGQGLEFLIYFQGNSAPDKSGLPSDRFSAERTGGSVSTLTIQRTQQEDSAVYLCASSLAYTNEKLFFGSGTQLSVL.

Here the CDR3 DNA reads TGCAGTGCTAGCCCAGGGTGGGAGACCCAGTACTTC. The encoded protein is CSASPGWETQYF. This rearrangement joins TRBV20-1 to TRBJ2-5; D might be TRBD1 (5 bases). This CDR3 spans 12 amino acids. Germline loops: CDR1 DFQATT, CDR2 SNEGSKA (reference sequence). Trimming removed 3 bases from V and 5 bases from J, with 10 bases in between.

The J gene is TRBJ2-1, the V gene TRBV20-1; 13 nucleotides agree with TRBD2. The V gene end was trimmed by 3 bases and the J gene end by 4 bases; junction bases not matched to a gene: 6. CDR3 length: 16 amino acids. Germline loops: CDR1 DFQATT, CDR2 SNEGSKA (reference sequence). The CDR3, as DNA: TGCAGTGCTAGTACGACTAGCGGGAGGTGGTACAATGAGCAGTTCTTC. Amino acids: CSASTTSGRWYNEQFF.